What follows are 18 T cell receptor beta chains derived from one specimen sequenced in a study of cytomegalovirus exposure and HLA in healthy donors. Both 60 Vbeta primers and 13 Jbeta primers went into the PCR. The assay was immunoSEQ multiplex PCR, and TCRdb's table has in-frame clones only and misses some. There are around 140,000 clones in the sample; around four fifths occur only once, and under 8.5% lies in the top ten. Sequencing used PBMCs. These receptors were taken from a male donor in good health and CMV-seronegative.

The CDR3 is CASSYPPGGVETQYF. CDR3 nucleotide sequence: TGTGCCAGCAGTTACCCGCCGGGAGGGGTAGAGACCCAGTACTTC. The rearrangement joins TRBV6-6 to TRBJ2-5; TRBD2 matches at 8 bases. This CDR3 comprises 15 residues. V shed 2 bases and J 4 bases; nucleotides not matched to a gene: 6. The germline V gene has CDR1 MNHNY and CDR2 SVGAGI (reference sequence).

The chain carries TRBV5-4 and TRBJ2-3, with TRBD1 identical over 9 bases. The junction had 8 bases not matched to a gene; V was cut back by 3 bases and J by 3 bases. CDR3 size: 16 residues. Per germline, CDR1 SGHNT and CDR2 YYREEE (reference sequence). The chain's CDR3 is CASSSIGTGLTDTQYF. In DNA, the CDR3 is TGTGCCAGCAGCTCCATCGGGACAGGGCTAACAGATACGCAGTATTTT.

The chain uses TRBV15 and TRBJ1-5; D is uncertain. This CDR3 has 15 residues. Germline V gene lookup returns CDR1 LNHNV and CDR2 YYDKDF (reference sequence). V was clipped by 1 base and J by 5 bases, with 12 bases between them. The CDR3 DNA reads TGTGCCACCAGCAGAGGTAATGTAGTCGATCAGCCCCAGCATTTT. Its translation: CATSRGNVVDQPQHF.

V is TRBV28 and J is TRBJ2-3; 14 bases fit TRBD2. Trimming at V came to 5 bases and at J to 2 bases, leaving 12 bases not matched to a gene. The CDR3 has 19 residues. The V gene's germline CDR1 is MDHEN and CDR2 SYDVKM. The CDR3 loop is CASSESGLAGVLNTDTQYF. CDR3 bases: TGTGCCAGCAGTGAATCGGGACTAGCGGGAGTCCTAAACACAGATACGCAGTATTTT.

The rearrangement uses TRBV5-1 and TRBJ1-1, with D perhaps matching TRBD1 (5 bases). The length of the CDR3 is 19 residues. Germline CDR1 SGHRS, CDR2 YFSETQ. V lost 0 bases to trimming and J lost 0 bases, with 21 bases between them. For the CDR3, the DNA is TGCGCCAGCAGCTTGGGGGGATTAGGGGTGGGGATGATGAACACTGAAGCTTTCTTT. Residues: CASSLGGLGVGMMNTEAFF.

V gene TRBV28 combines with J gene TRBJ2-5; D might be TRBD2 (6 bases). There are 17 residues in the CDR3. Trimming took off 2 bases at V and 2 bases at J, with 18 bases between the two ends. CDR1 MDHEN and CDR2 SYDVKM come from the germline V gene. The CDR3 region is CASSLGDNLSGQETQYF. CDR3 in DNA: TGTGCCAGCAGTTTAGGAGACAACCTTAGCGGTCAAGAGACCCAGTACTTC.

The sample holds one count of this clone. V and J are TRBV9 and TRBJ2-2; TRBD2 aligns across 10 bases. The V segment lost 0 bases and the J segment 2 bases; nucleotides outside the gene matches: 4. From germline, CDR1 is SGDLS and CDR2 YYNGEE. The CDR3 has 17 residues. The CDR3 spells CASSVVAGGINTGELFF. The DNA of the CDR3 is TGTGCCAGCAGCGTAGTAGCGGGGGGAATTAACACCGGGGAGCTGTTTTTT.

A few counts support this clone. V gene TRBV4-3 combines with J gene TRBJ2-7; D is unclear. The V end was cut by 3 bases, the J end by 3 bases, with 9 bases between. CDR1 LGHNA and CDR2 YSLEER come from the germline V gene. The CDR3 spans 13 residues. In DNA form, the CDR3 reads TGCGCCAGCAGCCACTCTCCCGGCTACGAGCAGTACTTC. Translating gives CASSHSPGYEQYF.

The chain joins TRBV28 to TRBJ1-4; D is possibly TRBD1 (5 bases). The CDR3 covers 11 residues. Germline values: CDR1 MDHEN, CDR2 SYDVKM. Trimming pared 3 bases from V and 13 bases from J, leaving 9 bases between. CDR3 sequence: CASSFRGGLFF. In DNA form, the CDR3 reads TGTGCCAGCAGTTTTAGGGGTGGACTGTTTTTT.

The chain has TRBV2 and TRBJ1-5, with TRBD1 as a possible D gene (6 bases). The CDR3 has 14 residues. V was trimmed by 6 bases and J by 2 bases, leaving 11 bases between them. Germline values: CDR1 SNHLY, CDR2 FYNNEI. CDR3 sequence reads: CASSLQGGNQPQHF. CDR3 nucleotide sequence: TGTGCCAGCAGCCTACAGGGCGGCAATCAGCCCCAGCATTTT.

V gene TRBV2 combines with J gene TRBJ1-1; no firm D call. This CDR3 is 13 amino acids long. With 6 bases removed from V and 6 bases from J, the gap between germline ends came to 14 bases. Germline V gene sequence: CDR1 SNHLY, CDR2 FYNNEI. This CDR3 reads CASSQGEYAEAFF. The CDR3 coding sequence is TGTGCCAGCAGCCAAGGAGAATACGCTGAAGCTTTCTTT. Full variable domain (missing parts from reference TRBV2 and TRBJ1-1): EPEVTQTPSHQVTQMGQEVILRCVPISNHLYFYWYRQILGQKVEFLVSFYNNEISEKSEIFDDQFSVERPDGSNFTLKIRSTKLEDSAMYFCASSQGEYAEAFFGQGTRLTVV.

V is TRBV2 and J is TRBJ2-2; perhaps TRBD1 as D (6 bases). Trimming removed 6 bases from V and 5 bases from J, with 13 bases in between. This CDR3 comprises 14 residues. CDR1 is SNHLY, CDR2 FYNNEI, per germline. Written as DNA, the CDR3 is TGTGCCAGCAGAGTAGCGACAGGAACCGGGGAGCTGTTTTTT. It is translated as CASRVATGTGELFF.

This clone was counted only a few times. One end of the junction varies from germline; a read error may be responsible. The genes are TRBV9 and TRBJ1-2, with D possibly TRBD1 on 6 matching bases. Germline loops: CDR1 SGDLS, CDR2 YYNGEE. The CDR3 spans 13 residues. CDR3 bases: TGTGCCAGCAGCGTAGGATTGGAGACAGGCCAAGCCTTC. Protein: CASSVGLETGQAF.

The gene calls are TRBV28 and TRBJ2-7; D is possibly TRBD1 (6 bases). Germline V gene data show CDR1 as MDHEN and CDR2 as SYDVKM. V dropped 3 bases and J dropped 1 base, with 10 bases sitting between them. The CDR3 has 14 amino acids. The CDR3 nucleotides are TGTGCCAGCAGTTTCCCACAGGGATCCTACGAGCAGTACTTC. Protein sequence: CASSFPQGSYEQYF.

The chain couples TRBV7-9 to TRBJ2-5; D is uncertain. Germline-derived CDR1 and CDR2 are SEHNR and FQNEAQ (reference sequence). Trimming left V 4 bases short and J 4 bases short, with 4 bases between. The CDR3 loop spans 11 amino acids. The CDR3 loop is CASSSGETQYF. The CDR3 nucleotides are TGTGCCAGCAGCTCCGGAGAGACCCAGTACTTC.

The gene calls are TRBV7-2 and TRBJ1-2; tentative D call: TRBD1 (5 bases). Trimming shortened V by 5 bases and J by 4 bases, and 14 bases separated the two germline ends. This CDR3 region has 14 residues. Germline V gives CDR1 SGHTA, CDR2 FQGNSA. The DNA of the CDR3 is TGTGCCAGCAGCCCCGCGGGGGATCCCTATGGCTACACCTTC. Translating it yields CASSPAGDPYGYTF.

The V and J genes are TRBV28 and TRBJ2-7; perhaps TRBD2 as D (6 bases). CDR3 size: 12 residues. Germline V gives CDR1 MDHEN, CDR2 SYDVKM. CDR3 sequence reads: CATTGTGYEQYF. CDR3 coding DNA: TGTGCGACAACCGGGACTGGCTACGAGCAGTACTTC.

This clone was detected once. The chain links TRBV4-3 to TRBJ2-3; TRBD2 matches 7 bases. CDR1 and CDR2 from the germline V gene are LGHNA and YSLEER. Trimming took 4 bases from V and 2 from J; bases not matched to a gene: 15. The length of the CDR3 is 18 residues. The CDR3 region is CASSPGGRSLAYTDTQYF. The CDR3 DNA sequence: TGCGCCAGCAGCCCGGGGGGTCGGTCACTAGCTTACACAGATACGCAGTATTTT.